This TCR beta chain came from a study of CD8 T cells in ankylosing spondylitis. The CDR3 totals 15 residues. With V trimmed by 6 bases and J by 3 bases, 10 bases remained unmatched. CDR1 and CDR2 (germline): DFQATT, SNEGSKA (reference sequence). This clonotype was observed many times. TCRdb re-called the 5' RACE reads with MiXCR, one entry per CDR3 protein. The sample consists of about 130,000 distinct CDR3 sequences, roughly a tenth of them appearing once. The chain uses TRBV20-1 and TRBJ2-7; 11 bases fit TRBD2. Sequencing was done on a sample of blood, either unsorted or a sorted T cell fraction (not recorded which). This TCR was sampled from a male donor with ankylosing spondylitis or in good health (not recorded which). CDR3 nucleotides: TGCAGTGCAAGCACCGGGACTAGCGGATTCTACGAGCAGTACTTC. Translated: CSASTGTSGFYEQYF.